This TCR beta chain emerged from a study of tumor-infiltrating lymphocytes in primary liver carcinoma. Study overall: Spanning 30 to 69 years of age, the patients were men and women. There were tumors of stage T1-T3 N0M0, each 4.2 to 10 cm across. The yield of productive TCRbeta reads per sample was roughly 3.5 to 7.13 million and was similar across tissue types. Overall study results and limits: Compared with blood, tumor repertoires held significantly more in their top 250 clones.

This clonotype was detected a few times. The antigen is not known. Sequence at one end of the junction differs from germline and may be a read error. The tissue used was unsorted bulk material of about 19-33 mg. RNA and DNA were co-extracted from it with the AllPrep DNA/RNA mini kit. Researchers generated TCR beta cDNA from roughly 520 ng of total RNA, relying on a constant-region primer. Three nested multiplex PCR rounds of slightly modified ARM-PCR generated TCR beta libraries. Researchers ran the first two PCR rounds for roughly 10 cycles each with TRBV1-TRBV30 forward primers and a C-beta reverse primer. Using its own MiXCR run on the multiplex PCR reads, TCRdb lists one record per CDR3 protein. The table lists some 130,000 distinct CDR3 sequences, approximately 68% of them singletons. Per the germline V gene, CDR1 is SGHAT and CDR2 is FQNNGV. The CDR3 is 15 residues long.

Sample: tumor-adjacent normal liver tissue. The gene calls are TRBV11-2 and TRBJ2-7; perhaps TRBD2 as D (5 bases). The origin of this receptor is an older woman with primary liver carcinoma and hepatitis B virus infection. The DNA for the CDR3 is TGTGCCAGCAGCAGAGGGTACGTGTTTTCCTACAAGCAGTACTTC. Its protein is CASSRGYVFSYKQYF.